The sample holds many counts of the clone carrying this T cell receptor beta chain. This record belongs to a study of regulatory T cells in long-lasting Graves disease. TCR beta libraries were built with iRepertoire HTBI primers and Arm-PCR of CDR3 regions. MiXCR, run by TCRdb on the multiplex PCR reads, gives a single entry per CDR3 protein. Counted here are hundreds of thousands of distinct CDR3 sequences, 15% to 20% occurring once; the ten biggest clones make up about 18%. The time point here: newly diagnosed GD, antithyroid drugs for less than 3 months. RNA extracted from PBMCs served as the sequencing template. The germline gives CDR1 MDHEN, CDR2 SYDVKM. V shed 6 bases and J shed 0 bases, with 3 bases lying between them. The CDR3 loop spans 12 amino acids. The data were also submitted as part of a second study, on T cells in Graves' hyperthyroidism and ophthalmopathy.

The chain has TRBV28 and TRBJ1-5; no clear D gene. This receptor was taken from a woman in her 30s with Graves disease. Source: peripheral blood mononuclear cells (PBMCs), taken at new diagnosis, from a patient treated with antithyroid drugs. The CDR3 spells CASRGSNQPQHF. The CDR3, as DNA: TGTGCCAGCAGAGGTAGCAATCAGCCCCAGCATTTT.